Detailed here is one TCR beta chain. This record comes from a study of regulatory T cells in long-lasting Graves disease. The germline V gene has CDR1 SQVTM and CDR2 ANQGSEA. This CDR3 is 14 amino acids long. With V trimmed by 6 bases and J by 3 bases, 7 bases remained unmatched. iRepertoire HTBI primers and Arm-PCR of CDR3 regions built TCR beta libraries. One entry per CDR3 protein results from TCRdb running MiXCR on the multiplex PCR reads. The sample carries under 500,000 distinct CDR3 sequences, about a sixth recorded once. Time point of the sample: newly diagnosed GD, antithyroid drugs for less than 3 months. TCR sequences were obtained from RNA taken from PBMCs. This same sample was also part of a study on T cells in Graves' hyperthyroidism and ophthalmopathy. That study adds: In validation, the model predicted ophthalmopathy. These predictions came a median approximately 5.9 months before onset.

V gene TRBV29-1 combines with J gene TRBJ2-7, with 11 bases lining up with TRBD2. This TCR was recovered from a woman aged 25 to 45 with Graves disease. Sequenced material: peripheral blood mononuclear cells (PBMCs), taken at new diagnosis, from a patient treated with antithyroid drugs. CDR3 coding DNA: TGCAGCGTCGTATCGACTAGCGGGATCTACGAGCAGTACTTC. It is translated as CSVVSTSGIYEQYF.